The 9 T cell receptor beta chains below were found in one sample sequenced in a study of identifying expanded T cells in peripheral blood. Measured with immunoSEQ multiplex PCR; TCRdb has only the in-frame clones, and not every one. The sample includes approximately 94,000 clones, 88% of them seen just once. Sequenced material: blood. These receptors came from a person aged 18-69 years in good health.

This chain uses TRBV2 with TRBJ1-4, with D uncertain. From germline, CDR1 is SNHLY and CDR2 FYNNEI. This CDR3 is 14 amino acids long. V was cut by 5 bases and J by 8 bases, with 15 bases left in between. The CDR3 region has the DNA TGTGCCAGCAGTCCTAAAGGCCCCTGGGAAAAACTGTTTTTT. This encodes CASSPKGPWEKLFF.

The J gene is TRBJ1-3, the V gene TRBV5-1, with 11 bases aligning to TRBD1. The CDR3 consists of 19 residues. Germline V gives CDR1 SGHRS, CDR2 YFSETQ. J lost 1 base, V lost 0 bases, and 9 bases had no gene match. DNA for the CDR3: TGCGCCAGCAGCTTGGTTCCGCCGGGACAGGGGGAGTCTGGAAACACCATATATTTT. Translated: CASSLVPPGQGESGNTIYF.

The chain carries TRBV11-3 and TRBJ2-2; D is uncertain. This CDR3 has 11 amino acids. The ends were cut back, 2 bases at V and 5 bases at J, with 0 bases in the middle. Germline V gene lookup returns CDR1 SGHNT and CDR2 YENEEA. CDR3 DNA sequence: TGTGCCAGCAGCTTAACCGGGGAGCTGTTTTTT. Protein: CASSLTGELFF.

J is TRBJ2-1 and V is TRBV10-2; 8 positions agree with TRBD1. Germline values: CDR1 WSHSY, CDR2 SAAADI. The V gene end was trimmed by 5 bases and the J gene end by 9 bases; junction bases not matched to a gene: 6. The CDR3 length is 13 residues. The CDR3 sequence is CASSTDRASEQFF. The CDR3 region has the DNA TGCGCCAGCAGTACGGACAGGGCTTCTGAGCAGTTCTTC.

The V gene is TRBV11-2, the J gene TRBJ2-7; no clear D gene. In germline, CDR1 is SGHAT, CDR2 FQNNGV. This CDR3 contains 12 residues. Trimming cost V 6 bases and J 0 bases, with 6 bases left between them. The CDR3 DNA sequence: TGTGCCAGCAGTTCGAGCTCCTACGAGCAGTACTTC. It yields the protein CASSSSSYEQYF. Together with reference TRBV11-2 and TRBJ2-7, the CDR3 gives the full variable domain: EAGVAQSPRYKIIEKRQSVAFWCNPISGHATLYWYQQILGQGPKLLIQFQNNGVVDDSQLPKDRFSAERLKGVDSTLKIQPAKLEDSAVYLCASSSSSYEQYFGPGTRLTVT.

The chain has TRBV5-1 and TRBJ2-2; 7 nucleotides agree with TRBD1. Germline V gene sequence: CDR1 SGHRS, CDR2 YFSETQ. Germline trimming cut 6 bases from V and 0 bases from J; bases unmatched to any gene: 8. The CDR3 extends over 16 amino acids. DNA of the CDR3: TGCGCCAGCAAATTCGGACAGGTCGCGAACACCGGGGAGCTGTTTTTT. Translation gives CASKFGQVANTGELFF.

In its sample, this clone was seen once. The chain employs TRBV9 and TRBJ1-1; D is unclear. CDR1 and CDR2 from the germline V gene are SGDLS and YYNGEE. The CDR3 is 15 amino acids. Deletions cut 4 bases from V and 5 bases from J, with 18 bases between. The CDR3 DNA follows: TGTGCCAGCAGCTCGTCCGGAAAGACCCTGACTGAAGCTTTCTTT. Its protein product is CASSSSGKTLTEAFF.

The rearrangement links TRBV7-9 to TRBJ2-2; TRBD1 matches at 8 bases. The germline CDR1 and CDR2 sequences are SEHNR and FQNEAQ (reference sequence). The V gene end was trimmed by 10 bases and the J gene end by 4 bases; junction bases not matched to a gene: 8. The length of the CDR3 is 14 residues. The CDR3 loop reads CATRQGSGTGELFF. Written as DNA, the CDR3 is TGTGCCACCCGACAGGGGTCGGGCACCGGGGAGCTGTTTTTT.

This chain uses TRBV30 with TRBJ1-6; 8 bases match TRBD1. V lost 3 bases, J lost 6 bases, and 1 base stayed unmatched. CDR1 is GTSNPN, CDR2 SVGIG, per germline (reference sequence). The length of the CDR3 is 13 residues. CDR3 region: CAWSRGPNSPLHF. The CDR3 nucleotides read TGTGCCTGGAGCAGGGGGCCTAATTCACCCCTCCACTTT.